These 27 T cell receptor beta chains were sequenced from one sample in a study of prognosis after radiotherapy for stage I lung cancer. Researchers used two-round multiplex PCR to amplify TCR beta CDR3 starting from genomic DNA. Primers specific to each TRBV and TRBJ gene were used in first-round PCR. TCRdb re-analysed the multiplex PCR reads in MiXCR, keeping a single row per CDR3 protein. The sample has tens of thousands of distinct CDR3 sequences, about 25% seen once. The sequencing here drew on PBMCs, taken before or after stereotactic body radiation therapy (not recorded which). These TCRs come from a donor aged 50 or older with non-small cell lung cancer.

This clonotype was observed many times. The rearrangement uses TRBV20-1 and TRBJ2-5, with 13 bases matching TRBD2. Unmatched junction bases numbered 11, after V lost 2 bases and J lost 5 bases. This CDR3 comprises 17 residues. Germline V gives CDR1 DFQATT, CDR2 SNEGSKA (reference sequence). The CDR3 nucleotides are TGCAGTGCTAGACCCCTGGGACTAGCGGGGACGGGGGAGACCCAGTACTTC. This gives the protein CSARPLGLAGTGETQYF.

The sample holds many counts of this clonotype. CDR3 DNA: TGTGCCAGCAGTGCGGGCACATTCTATGGCTACACCTTC. Translating it yields CASSAGTFYGYTF. This chain joins TRBV6-4 and TRBJ1-2; unclear D gene. The CDR3 is 13 residues long. Trimming left V 4 bases short and J 4 bases short, with 10 bases between. Germline CDR1 reads MRHNA; CDR2 reads SNTAGT.

This clonotype was seen at least ten times. The chain is built from TRBV19 and TRBJ1-1; D not resolved. The CDR3 contains 14 residues. Germline CDR1 reads LNHDA; CDR2 reads SQIVND (reference sequence). V shed 1 base and J shed 2 bases, with 8 bases lying between them. The CDR3 here is CASSIGRGNTEAFF. The CDR3 nucleotides are TGTGCCAGTAGTATAGGGCGCGGAAACACTGAAGCTTTCTTT.

On this clonotype itself: Its ends do not fully match the called genes, so a read error is possible. This rearrangement joins TRBV12-3 or TRBV12-4 to TRBJ2-5; 10 bases line up with TRBD2. The CDR3 totals 14 residues. CDR3 sequence reads: CASTSGGDPETQNF. The CDR3 DNA follows: TGTGCCAGCACCAGCGGGGGGGACCCAGAGACCCAGAACTTC.

This clonotype appeared many times. This chain links TRBV27 with TRBJ2-3, with 9 bases that match TRBD2. This CDR3 spans 18 amino acids. V lost 3 bases, J lost 4 bases, and 14 bases stayed unmatched. CDR1 is MNHEY and CDR2 is SMNVEV in the germline V gene (reference sequence). CDR3 protein: CASSFGVGGGGAADTQYF. DNA of the CDR3: TGTGCCAGCAGTTTTGGTGTAGGAGGCGGGGGGGCGGCAGATACGCAGTATTTT.

Comments on this clonotype: This likely traces to a read error, being one base from a far larger clone. The chain is built from TRBV6-4 and TRBJ2-3; 8 bases agree with TRBD2. The CDR3 contains 15 residues. Germline assignment: CDR1 MRHNA and CDR2 SNTAGT. The ends lost 6 bases at V and 1 base at J; junction bases unmatched: 6. CDR3 coding DNA: TGTGCCAGCAGCCTTAGCGGGGAAGGCACAGATACGCAGTATTTT. This codes for CASSLSGEGTDTQYF.

About this clonotype itself: A much bigger clone sits one base away, suggesting this may be a read error. CDR3 sequence (DNA): TGTGCCAGCAGTTATACAGCCAAGGGGAACATTCGGTACTTC. Its protein product is CASSYTAKGNIRYF. The chain carries TRBV6-5 and TRBJ2-4; TRBD1 might be the D (5 bases). CDR1 and CDR2 from the germline V gene are MNHEY and SVGAGI. This CDR3 has 14 residues.

Ten or more counts support this clonotype. This could be a read error, since a much larger clone is one nucleotide away. This chain joins TRBV6-5 and TRBJ1-2, with D perhaps TRBD1 (5 bases). The length of the CDR3 is 13 residues. Looked up from germline, CDR1 is MNHEY and CDR2 is SVGAGI. The CDR3, as DNA: TGTGCCAGCGGTTACTCCGGGGCCAACGGCTACACCTTC. Its translation: CASGYSGANGYTF.

The sample holds many counts of this clonotype. The CDR3 protein is CASSWRGSTDTQYF. CDR3 coding DNA: TGTGCCAGCAGTTGGAGGGGCAGCACAGATACGCAGTATTTT. This chain connects TRBV6-5 to TRBJ2-3; maybe TRBD2 (6 bases). The germline gives CDR1 MNHEY, CDR2 SVGAGI. V was clipped by 4 bases and J by 0 bases, with 8 bases between them. The CDR3 loop spans 14 amino acids.

This rearrangement joins TRBV6-5 to TRBJ1-2; 7 nucleotides match TRBD1. The V gene end was trimmed by 4 bases and the J gene end by 10 bases; junction bases not matched to a gene: 9. The CDR3 is made up of 13 amino acids. CDR1 is MNHEY and CDR2 is SVGAGI in the germline V gene. CDR3 sequence reads: CASSSGGLGVYTF. DNA for the CDR3: TGTGCCAGCAGTTCAGGGGGTCTTGGAGTCTACACCTTC.

The rearrangement uses TRBV12-3 or TRBV12-4 and TRBJ2-7, with 9 bases that match TRBD1. V was pared by 7 bases and J by 10 bases, with 11 bases of the junction left unmatched. This CDR3 has 13 amino acids. The CDR3 nucleotides are TGTGCCAGCATTCCGGGACAGGGTCTCGATCAGTACTTC. It codes for CASIPGQGLDQYF.

This clonotype was found many times. This chain uses TRBV7-9 with TRBJ1-5; possible D gene TRBD1, 5 bases. CDR3 length: 14 amino acids. Looked up from germline, CDR1 is SEHNR and CDR2 is FQNEAQ (reference sequence). Trimming pared 3 bases from V and 5 bases from J, leaving 11 bases between. CDR3 loop: CASSLGVPDQPQHF. The CDR3 DNA reads as TGTGCCAGCAGCTTGGGGGTTCCCGATCAGCCCCAGCATTTT.

In this sample, this clonotype turned up many times. V gene TRBV6-5 combines with J gene TRBJ1-6; tentative D call: TRBD1 (6 bases). Germline CDR1 and CDR2: MNHEY and SVGAGI. V was pared by 0 bases and J by 8 bases, with 14 bases between. The CDR3 loop spans 16 amino acids. The CDR3 coding sequence is TGTGCCAGCAGTTACTCGAGGGGACAAAGGGATTCACCCCTCCACTTT. Translated, it gives CASSYSRGQRDSPLHF.

Comments on this clonotype: One junction end disagrees with the germline gene, perhaps due to a read error. The rearrangement joins TRBV6-1 to TRBJ2-6; tentative D call: TRBD1 (6 bases). Germline assignment: CDR1 MNHNS and CDR2 SASEGT. The CDR3 is 17 amino acids. The CDR3 coding sequence is TGTGACAGCTCGACGGCCAGGGGTTTCTCTGGGACCAACGTCCTGACTTTC. It encodes CDSSTARGFSGTNVLTF.

This clonotype showed up many times. V is TRBV6-1 and J is TRBJ1-1; tentative D call: TRBD1 (6 bases). V lost 2 bases and J 6 bases, leaving 10 bases between the germline ends. Germline lookup yields CDR1 MNHNS and CDR2 SASEGT. The CDR3 is 13 amino acids. The CDR3 region has the DNA TGTGCCAGCAGTGAAAAGACAGGCTCTGAAGCTTTCTTT. As protein: CASSEKTGSEAFF.

This clonotype was seen many times. The chain combines TRBV20-1 with TRBJ1-1, with D possibly TRBD1 on 5 matching bases. Germline V CDR1 and CDR2: DFQATT, SNEGSKA (reference sequence). The CDR3 has 13 residues. The V gene lost 1 base and the J gene lost 6 bases, with 12 bases spanning the gap. The CDR3 DNA is TGCAGTGCTAGAGGGGCCAGGGTGGCTGAAGCTTTCTTT. This sequence encodes CSARGARVAEAFF.

About this clonotype: Being one base from a much bigger clone, this may be a read error. The chain employs TRBV14 and TRBJ1-2; D gene uncertain. This CDR3 spans 12 amino acids. Germline-derived CDR1 and CDR2 are SGHDN and FVKESK. The CDR3 loop is CASSQGVYGYAF. The CDR3 coding sequence is TGTGCCAGCAGCCAAGGCGTTTATGGCTACGCCTTC.

This clonotype showed up just once. An end of the junction does not agree with germline; a read error may underlie this. The rearrangement uses TRBV6-1 and TRBJ1-1, with TRBD1 as a possible D gene (5 bases). Per germline, CDR1 MNHNS and CDR2 SASEGT. The CDR3 loop spans 15 amino acids. The CDR3: CASRPAHLVDTEAFF. The CDR3, as DNA: TGTGCCAGCAGGCCGGCACACCTCGTGGACACTGAGGCTTTCTTT.

This clonotype was seen many times. This sequence joins TRBV19 and TRBJ1-5; possible D gene TRBD1, 5 bases. There are 15 residues in the CDR3. V was shortened by 5 bases and J by 7 bases, with 18 bases between the two germline ends. The germline CDR1 and CDR2 sequences are LNHDA and SQIVND (reference sequence). The DNA for the CDR3 is TGTGCCAGTAGTGGTCACAACGGGGGTGGGCAGCCCCAGCATTTT. Protein: CASSGHNGGGQPQHF.

This clonotype was seen many times. The V call is TRBV3-1, the J call TRBJ1-2; D possibly corresponds to TRBD1 (5 bases). The CDR3 runs 12 residues. The V gene lost 4 bases and the J gene lost 7 bases, with 10 bases spanning the gap. The germline gives CDR1 LGHDT, CDR2 YNNKEL (reference sequence). The chain's CDR3 is CASSLEGAGYTF. DNA for the CDR3: TGTGCCAGCAGCCTGGAAGGGGCTGGCTACACCTTC.

This clonotype was seen ten or more times. The chain joins TRBV3-1 to TRBJ2-3; either TRBD1 or TRBD2 may fit D (5 bases each). The germline V and J ends were trimmed by 4 bases and 1 base, with 21 bases remaining between them. Per the germline V gene, CDR1 is LGHDT and CDR2 is YNNKEL (reference sequence). The CDR3 spans 18 residues. CDR3 DNA: TGTGCCAGCAGCCCCCTAGGGACGGGTATTCCGGGCACAGATACGCAGTATTTT. Amino acid sequence: CASSPLGTGIPGTDTQYF.

This clonotype was detected ten times or more. The rearrangement links TRBV4-1 to TRBJ1-2, with D maybe TRBD1 (6 bases). Trimming removed 2 bases from V and 5 bases from J, with 18 bases in between. This CDR3 is 16 amino acids long. The germline V gene has CDR1 MGHRA and CDR2 YSYEKL. Here the CDR3 DNA reads TGCGCCAGCAGCCAATCCCCCGACAGGTTTGAGTATGGCTACACCTTC. It encodes CASSQSPDRFEYGYTF.

This clonotype was found many times. The J gene is TRBJ1-1, the V gene TRBV6-1; TRBD1 might be the D (6 bases). Germline lookup yields CDR1 MNHNS and CDR2 SASEGT. The CDR3 extends over 13 amino acids. V gave up 8 bases and J gave up 5 bases, with 15 bases separating them. CDR3 sequence: CASDDRGGTEAFF. Written as DNA, the CDR3 is TGTGCCAGCGACGACAGAGGGGGAACTGAAGCTTTCTTT.

This clonotype was picked up many times. The chain employs TRBV7-2 and TRBJ1-3; TRBD1 is a possible D gene (6 bases). V gave up 3 bases and J gave up 1 base, with 10 bases separating them. There are 15 residues in the CDR3. Germline CDR1 and CDR2: SGHTA and FQGNSA. The CDR3 sequence: CASSLEGGSGNTIYF. The CDR3 coding sequence is TGTGCCAGCAGCTTGGAGGGGGGTTCTGGAAACACCATATATTTT.

Many counts were recorded for this clonotype. The V and J genes are TRBV5-4 and TRBJ2-5; a possible D gene is TRBD1 (7 bases). V lost 4 bases, J lost 5 bases, and 18 bases lay in between. The CDR3 totals 15 residues. CDR1 is SGHNT, CDR2 YYREEE, per germline (reference sequence). The CDR3 here is CASSRETQQGETQYF. Written as DNA, the CDR3 is TGTGCCAGCAGCCGGGAGACCCAACAGGGGGAGACCCAGTACTTC.

Regarding this clonotype: Being one base from a much bigger clone, this may be a read error. This CDR3 is missing its conserved last phenylalanine or tryptophan, likely due to a read error. This CDR3 is CASSPRTVVSNKPQHL. The CDR3 DNA follows: TGTGCCAGCAGTCCTCGGACCGTTGTTAGCAATAAGCCCCAGCATCTT. The rearrangement uses TRBV6-2 or TRBV6-3 and TRBJ1-5; D is ambiguous. The length of the CDR3 is 16 residues. Germline CDR1 reads MNHEY; CDR2 reads SVGEGT.

This clonotype was counted ten times or more. The J gene is TRBJ2-3, the V gene TRBV6-2 or TRBV6-3; the D gene could be TRBD1 or TRBD2 (5 bases each). Germline CDR1 MNHEY, CDR2 SVGEGT. The CDR3 loop spans 15 amino acids. The V gene lost 5 bases and the J gene lost 1 base, with 13 bases spanning the gap. CDR3 sequence reads: CASSERGWGTDTQYF. CDR3 DNA: TGTGCCAGCAGTGAGAGGGGATGGGGCACAGATACGCAGTATTTT.